This TCR beta chain appears in the sequencing data of a study of T cell changes during pregnancy in multiple sclerosis. The assay was immunoSEQ multiplex PCR, and TCRdb's table has in-frame clones only and misses some. Of 45,000 to 60,000 clones in the sample, roughly 92% were seen once. V dropped 5 bases and J dropped 5; count of bases not matched to a gene: 7. Germline CDR1 is SQVTM and CDR2 is ANQGSEA. This CDR3 is 13 amino acids long. V and J are TRBV29-1 and TRBJ1-1, with TRBD1 matching over 8 bases. This receptor was taken from a female donor with multiple sclerosis, enrolled in a pregnancy study. Sequencing used CD4+ T cells from peripheral blood mononuclear cells, obtained in the third trimester of pregnancy. In nucleotides, the CDR3 is TGCAGCGTTTACAGGGGGTGGGGGACTGAAGCTTTCTTT. It encodes CSVYRGWGTEAFF.